This T cell receptor (beta chain) comes out of a study of blood T cell repertoires in COVID-19. The overall study: Collection of acute and convalescent COVID-19 samples took place in the United States, Italy and Spain. Sources were T cells, B-cell-depleted T cells, or PBMCs; the material itself was cDNA or gDNA.

Original processing notes: Amplification of reference gene primers provided the estimated nucleated cell counts. Clones were sequenced by immunoSEQ multiplex PCR, and TCRdb holds only the in-frame ones, with some missing. That table is the source of V, J and clone size, and D and trimming were worked out from the DNA. The data contain approximately 97,000 clones, around 84% of them singletons. CDR3 length equals 14 residues. V was clipped by 0 bases and J by 7 bases, with 10 bases between them. The germline gives CDR1 MNHNY, CDR2 SVGAGI (reference sequence). This clone was counted a single time. The chain combines TRBV6-6 with TRBJ1-5; D unresolved. The sequenced sample was peripheral blood. The TCR sequence derives from a middle-aged man with active or convalescent COVID-19. The CDR3 spells CASSYSEERQPQHF. In DNA form, the CDR3 reads TGTGCCAGCAGTTACTCGGAGGAGAGGCAGCCCCAGCATTTT.